A single sample gave rise to the 16 T cell receptor beta chains below, sequenced in a study of OX40 agonist ivuxolimab in advanced cancers. The repertoire was sequenced with immunoSEQ multiplex PCR; TCRdb's copy has only in-frame clones and lacks some. In the table there are about 55,000 clones, almost 90% of which are singletons. This material consisted of CD4+ or CD8+ T cells sorted from blood, taken in a trial of the OX40 agonist ivuxolimab. The receptors stem from an adult with an advanced solid tumor such as melanoma, head and neck, liver or kidney cancer.

This sequence joins TRBV30 and TRBJ1-2; no reliable D call. V lost 4 bases, J lost 4 bases, and 13 bases lay in between. The CDR3 runs 13 residues. Germline CDR1 reads GTSNPN; CDR2 reads SVGIG (reference sequence). CDR3 region: CAWKRRIGYGYTF. In DNA, the CDR3 is TGTGCCTGGAAGCGCAGGATCGGCTATGGCTACACCTTC.

The chain is built from TRBV10-3 and TRBJ2-3; D may be TRBD2 (7 bases). This CDR3 contains 13 residues. Germline CDR1 ENHRY, CDR2 SYGVKD. The ends were cut back, 3 bases at V and 11 bases at J, with 15 bases in the middle. DNA for the CDR3: TGTGCCATCAGTGAAAGAGGACTAGGGGGGCAGTATTTT. As protein: CAISERGLGGQYF.

This clone was detected once. This chain joins TRBV11-2 and TRBJ2-3, with 12 bases fitting TRBD2. The germline V gene encodes CDR1 SGHAT and CDR2 FQNNGV. This CDR3 region has 17 residues. The trim removed 5 bases at V and 2 bases at J, leaving 8 bases unmatched. CDR3 DNA sequence: TGTGCCAGCAGCCCCCGACTAGCGGGAGAGATCACAGATACGCAGTATTTT. This codes for CASSPRLAGEITDTQYF.

This clone was found once. This chain links TRBV23-1 with TRBJ2-3; D not certain. TRBV23-1 is known as an ORF, though its function is uncertain. The CDR3 loop spans 14 amino acids. V dropped 3 bases and J dropped 1 base, with 8 bases sitting between them. The DNA for the CDR3 is TGCGCCAGCAGTCAGTCTCACTGCACAGATACGCAGTATTTT. Protein sequence: CASSQSHCTDTQYF.

V is TRBV25-1 and J is TRBJ2-5, with 8 nucleotides matching TRBD1. After removal of 6 bases from V and 6 bases from J, the junction contained 3 bases not matched to a gene. The CDR3 runs to 12 residues. Germline lookup yields CDR1 MGHDK and CDR2 SYGVNS. The CDR3 here is CASRQGAKTQYF. The CDR3 bases are TGTGCCAGCAGGCAGGGGGCGAAGACCCAGTACTTC.

This clone was counted once. V usage is TRBV5-4 and J usage is TRBJ2-1; 9 nucleotides align to TRBD2. The V and J ends lost 0 bases and 3 bases, in that order; junction bases with no gene match: 7. This CDR3 has 17 residues. CDR1 and CDR2 from the germline V gene are SGHNT and YYREEE (reference sequence). CDR3: CASSLGRGRDLYNEQFF. The CDR3 DNA reads as TGTGCCAGCAGCTTGGGACGCGGGAGGGATCTCTACAATGAGCAGTTCTTC.

The V and J genes are TRBV16 and TRBJ1-6; no firm D call. Trimming pared 0 bases from V and 7 bases from J, leaving 4 bases between. CDR1 and CDR2 from the germline V gene are KGHSY and FQNENV. The CDR3 runs to 13 residues. The CDR3 DNA sequence: TGTGCCAGCAGCCAATCTGGGAATTCACCCCTCCACTTT. Translated: CASSQSGNSPLHF.

The rearrangement links TRBV7-8 to TRBJ2-6; 9 positions match TRBD1. V shed 4 bases, J shed 4 bases, and the junction held 2 bases outside the gene matches. The length of the CDR3 is 15 residues. Per the germline V gene, CDR1 is SGHVS and CDR2 is FQNEAQ. CDR3 sequence (DNA): TGTGCCAGCAGCTACAGGGGGCCAGGGGCCAACGTCCTGACTTTC. Amino acid sequence: CASSYRGPGANVLTF.

This clone has only one observation. This rearrangement joins TRBV5-1 to TRBJ2-1, with TRBD1 as a possible D gene (6 bases). This CDR3 has 14 amino acids. V shed 5 bases and J shed 10 bases, with 19 bases lying between them. The germline V gene encodes CDR1 SGHRS and CDR2 YFSETQ. The CDR3 bases are TGCGCCAGCAGTCAAGCGCAACAGGGCGGCGAGCAGTTCTTC. This gives the protein CASSQAQQGGEQFF. Drawing the rest from reference TRBV5-1 and TRBJ2-1, the complete variable domain is KAGVTQTPRYLIKTRGQQVTLSCSPISGHRSVSWYQQTPGQGLQFLFEYFSETQRNKGNFPGRFSGRQFSNSRSEMNVSTLELGDSALYLCASSQAQQGGEQFFGPGTRLTVL.

The chain is built from TRBV5-4 and TRBJ1-1; D gene uncertain. V was pared by 2 bases and J by 0 bases, with 11 bases between. CDR3 length equals 15 residues. The germline CDR1 and CDR2 sequences are SGHNT and YYREEE (reference sequence). CDR3 sequence: CASSFESSMNTEAFF. The CDR3 bases are TGTGCCAGCAGCTTTGAATCCTCGATGAACACTGAAGCTTTCTTT. Filled out from reference TRBV5-4 and TRBJ1-1, the complete variable domain reads ETGVTQSPTHLIKTRGQQVTLRCSSQSGHNTVSWYQQALGQGPQFIFQYYREEENGRGNFPPRFSGLQFPNYSSELNVNALELDDSALYLCASSFESSMNTEAFFGQGTRLTVV.

V and J are TRBV4-2 and TRBJ2-2, with TRBD2 identical over 10 bases. Trimming took 4 bases from V and 5 from J; bases not matched to a gene: 10. The CDR3 loop spans 17 amino acids. Germline assignment: CDR1 LGHNA and CDR2 YNFKEQ. The CDR3 spells CASSRGVAGGRTGELFF. CDR3 DNA sequence: TGTGCCAGCAGCCGCGGGGTAGCGGGAGGACGTACCGGGGAGCTGTTTTTT.

This chain uses TRBV6-5 with TRBJ2-6, with D perhaps matching TRBD1 (6 bases). The germline V gene encodes CDR1 MNHEY and CDR2 SVGAGI. Trimming removed 6 bases from V and 2 bases from J, with 8 bases in between. The CDR3 has 14 residues. Here the CDR3 reads CASSTGTGANVLTF. The CDR3 nucleotides are TGTGCCAGCAGCACAGGGACTGGGGCCAACGTCCTGACTTTC.

The chain recombines TRBV6-5 with TRBJ2-7; D is unclear. V lost 6 bases and J 0 bases, leaving 9 bases between the germline ends. The CDR3 sequence is 13 residues long. In germline, CDR1 is MNHEY, CDR2 SVGAGI. The CDR3 spells CASSWVLSYEQYF. CDR3 DNA: TGTGCCAGCAGCTGGGTCCTCTCCTACGAGCAGTACTTC.

CDR3 nucleotide sequence: TGTGCCAGCGGTGGCCCTCCATTCGAAAAACTGTTTTTT. It specifies CASGGPPFEKLFF. The V call is TRBV28, the J call TRBJ1-4; no clear D gene. There are 13 residues in the CDR3. Trimming took 8 bases from V and 8 from J, leaving 15 bases between them. Germline lookup yields CDR1 MDHEN and CDR2 SYDVKM. The complete variable domain, with remaining parts taken from reference TRBV28 and TRBJ1-4, reads DVKVTQSSRYLVKRTGEKVFLECVQDMDHENMFWYRQDPGLGLRLIYFSYDVKMKEKGDIPEGYSVSREKKERFSLILESASTNQTSMYLCASGGPPFEKLFFGSGTQLSVL.

The V call is TRBV9, the J call TRBJ2-1; D call uncertain. The CDR3 extends over 16 amino acids. The V end was cut by 0 bases, the J end by 0 bases, with 10 bases between. CDR1 is SGDLS and CDR2 is YYNGEE in the germline V gene. This CDR3 reads CASSVVERHSYNEQFF. CDR3 DNA: TGTGCCAGCAGCGTAGTCGAGCGCCACTCCTACAATGAGCAGTTCTTC. Supplemented by reference TRBV9 and TRBJ2-1, the full variable domain reads DSGVTQTPKHLITATGQRVTLRCSPRSGDLSVYWYQQSLDQGLQFLIQYYNGEERAKGNILERFSAQQFPDLHSELNLSSLELGDSALYFCASSVVERHSYNEQFFGPGTRLTVL.

J is TRBJ2-7 and V is TRBV21-1; TRBD1 is taken as the D call from the table, unchecked against the DNA. TRBV21-1 is noted as a pseudogene. The CDR3 spans 12 residues. CDR3 sequence reads: CASSKTVDEQYF. CDR3 bases: TGTGCCAGCAGCAAAACAGTCGACGAGCAGTACTTC.